The 25 T cell receptor beta chains reported below all come from one sample, sequenced in a study of breast tumors, draining lymph nodes, adjacent tissues (TCRdb year 2016). The axillary draining lymph nodes of breast cancer patients were the source of the lymph node samples. Receptor amplification or capture employed multiplex PCR. Sequencing was performed on an Illumina HiSeq 2000. TCRdb passed the public sequencing reads through fastp at Q25 and MiXCR, retaining productive beta sequences. Duplicate CDR3 protein sequences are folded into a single record with the most common DNA and genes. The sample table holds some 97,000 distinct CDR3 sequences, of which about 20% were seen once. Approximately 1.2% of the sample belongs to the ten largest clones. The specimen was axillary lymph node tissue. The receptor source for this set is a female donor with breast cancer. Some clones in this sample may be carry-over from other donors' samples.

This clonotype was recorded at least ten times. This chain uses TRBV3-1 with TRBJ2-6; D gene ambiguous. V shed 6 bases and J shed 0 bases, with 15 bases lying between them. The CDR3 loop spans 17 amino acids. Germline V CDR1 and CDR2: LGHDT, YNNKEL (reference sequence). This chain's CDR3 is CASRGRPTFSGANVLTF. The CDR3 nucleotides read TGTGCCAGCAGAGGGCGCCCCACTTTCTCTGGGGCCAACGTCCTGACTTTC.

At least ten counts were recorded for this clonotype. The chain's CDR3 is CASSPGDIPYGYTF. Here the CDR3 DNA reads TGTGCCAGCAGCCCAGGGGACATACCCTATGGCTACACCTTC. The chain combines TRBV9 with TRBJ1-2; D is perhaps TRBD1 (6 bases). The CDR3 extends over 14 amino acids. Trimming shortened V by 4 bases and J by 4 bases, and 14 bases separated the two germline ends. Germline lookup yields CDR1 SGDLS and CDR2 YYNGEE.

This clonotype was detected many times. The chain uses TRBV7-2 and TRBJ2-5; 7 nucleotides align to TRBD2. Trimming removed 7 bases from V and 5 bases from J; junction bases left unmatched: 13. Germline V gives CDR1 SGHTA, CDR2 FQGNSA. CDR3 length: 15 amino acids. CDR3 in DNA: TGTGCCAGCACTAAACGGGCGGGGGTGGTTGAGACCCAGTACTTC. Translating it yields CASTKRAGVVETQYF.

This clonotype was observed many times. The gene calls are TRBV12-3 or TRBV12-4 and TRBJ2-5; no definite D call. V dropped 1 base and J dropped 2 bases, with 8 bases sitting between them. The CDR3 length is 14 residues. The CDR3 protein is CASSLGGQQETQYF. The CDR3 bases are TGTGCCAGCAGTTTAGGTGGGCAGCAAGAGACCCAGTACTTC.

This clonotype was observed at least ten times. The chain is built from TRBV20-1 and TRBJ2-3, with 7 bases that match TRBD1. V gave up 0 bases and J gave up 0 bases; unmatched junction bases: 3. The germline gives CDR1 DFQATT, CDR2 SNEGSKA (reference sequence). CDR3 length: 15 amino acids. The CDR3 DNA reads TGCAGTGCTAGAGATTTAGGGGGCAGCACAGATACGCAGTATTTT. Translating it yields CSARDLGGSTDTQYF.

This clonotype has at least ten counts. The V and J genes are TRBV19 and TRBJ1-2, with 8 bases aligning to TRBD1. V gave up 5 bases and J gave up 7 bases; unmatched junction bases: 9. CDR3 length equals 14 residues. Germline CDR1 reads LNHDA; CDR2 reads SQIVND (reference sequence). CDR3 sequence: CASSPDRGIRGYTF. Here the CDR3 DNA reads TGTGCCAGTAGTCCTGACAGGGGTATCCGTGGCTACACCTTC.

This clonotype occurred many times. The genes are TRBV10-3 and TRBJ1-5; D might be TRBD1 (6 bases). V gave up 7 bases and J gave up 6 bases, with 13 bases separating them. The CDR3 runs to 13 residues. CDR1 and CDR2 from the germline V gene are ENHRY and SYGVKD. The DNA of the CDR3 is TGTGCCATCACAGGGGTTTTGGGTCAGCCCCAGCATTTT. Amino acid sequence: CAITGVLGQPQHF.

This clonotype was counted ten times or more. The chain combines TRBV7-2 with TRBJ1-2; TRBD1 matches at 9 bases. Germline V gene lookup returns CDR1 SGHTA and CDR2 FQGNSA. The CDR3 loop spans 15 amino acids. V trimming: 4 bases; J trimming: 3 bases; junction bases outside the gene matches: 6. In nucleotides, the CDR3 is TGTGCCAGCAGCTGGGGACAGGGCCACTACTATGGCTACACCTTC. Translated: CASSWGQGHYYGYTF.

This clonotype was seen a handful of times. Just one base apart from a much larger clone, this may be a read error. The chain combines TRBV7-2 with TRBJ1-2; D possibly corresponds to TRBD1 (5 bases). The V end was cut by 0 bases, the J end by 4 bases, with 9 bases between. CDR1 is SGHTA, CDR2 FQGNSA, per germline. The CDR3 runs 14 residues. This CDR3 is CASSLAGVGYGYTF. CDR3 sequence (DNA): TGTGCCAGCAGCTTAGCAGGGGTTGGCTATGGCTACACCTTC.

The gene calls are TRBV13 and TRBJ2-1; possibly TRBD2 for D (5 bases). CDR1 and CDR2 (germline): PRHDT, FYEKMQ (reference sequence). With 3 bases removed from V and 7 bases from J, the gap between germline ends came to 16 bases. The CDR3 runs to 15 residues. DNA for the CDR3: TGTGCCAGCAGCTTTGTAGGCGGGTGGTCGAATGAGCAGTTCTTC. This gives the protein CASSFVGGWSNEQFF.

This clonotype was detected ten times or more. V gene TRBV5-1 combines with J gene TRBJ2-5; TRBD2 might be the D (6 bases). Trimming took off 3 bases at V and 4 bases at J, with 13 bases between the two ends. Germline CDR1 and CDR2: SGHRS and YFSETQ. The CDR3 runs 14 residues. CDR3 in amino acids: CASSSNLARETQYF. In DNA form, the CDR3 reads TGCGCCAGCAGCTCGAACCTAGCGCGAGAGACCCAGTACTTC.

At least ten counts were recorded for this clonotype. V gene TRBV24-1 combines with J gene TRBJ2-1; 8 positions match TRBD2. V shed 4 bases and J 1 base; nucleotides not matched to a gene: 5. The germline gives CDR1 KGHDR, CDR2 SFDVKD. CDR3 length: 16 amino acids. CDR3 sequence (DNA): TGTGCCACCAGTGAGACCACTAGCGGTTCCTACAATGAGCAGTTCTTC. It encodes CATSETTSGSYNEQFF.

The table lists this clonotype with many counts. The CDR3 reads CASSLDSPLHF. Here the CDR3 DNA reads TGTGCCAGCAGTTTGGACTCACCCCTCCACTTT. The J gene is TRBJ1-6, the V gene TRBV6-2 or TRBV6-3; D unresolved. V shed 4 bases and J shed 10 bases, with 5 bases lying between them. The CDR3 contains 11 residues. Germline loops: CDR1 MNHEY, CDR2 SVGEGT.

This clonotype has just a few counts. The CDR3 DNA reads TGTGCCAGCAGTTTCGGCGCCAATGAAAAACTGTTTTTT. It yields the protein CASSFGANEKLFF. This sequence joins TRBV28 and TRBJ1-4, with D uncertain. The CDR3 runs to 13 residues. Germline CDR1 reads MDHEN; CDR2 reads SYDVKM. The V end was cut by 3 bases, the J end by 5 bases, with 7 bases between.

This clonotype was seen at least ten times. This chain uses TRBV20-1 with TRBJ2-2; the match to TRBD2 covers 13 bases. V trimming: 5 bases; J trimming: 4 bases; junction bases outside the gene matches: 7. The CDR3 covers 16 residues. Germline assignment: CDR1 DFQATT and CDR2 SNEGSKA (reference sequence). The CDR3 loop reads CSAGTSGTPGTGELFF. CDR3 nucleotide sequence: TGCAGTGCTGGGACTAGCGGGACCCCGGGCACCGGGGAGCTGTTTTTT.

This clonotype was recorded at least ten times. This chain connects TRBV29-1 to TRBJ2-7; D is perhaps TRBD2 (6 bases). Trimming cost V 4 bases and J 0 bases, with 16 bases left between them. The germline V gene encodes CDR1 SQVTM and CDR2 ANQGSEA. The CDR3 is 15 amino acids. CDR3 protein: CSVGAGLASSYEQYF. The CDR3 nucleotides are TGCAGCGTTGGTGCGGGGCTGGCCAGCTCCTACGAGCAGTACTTC.

This chain joins TRBV12-3 or TRBV12-4 and TRBJ1-5, with TRBD1 matching 10 bases. The CDR3 sequence is 16 residues long. Unmatched junction bases numbered 6, after V lost 6 bases and J lost 1 base. This CDR3 is CASSDRGQFSNQPQHF. The CDR3 DNA sequence: TGTGCCAGCAGCGACAGGGGGCAATTCAGCAATCAGCCCCAGCATTTT.

This clonotype has ten or more counts. The chain recombines TRBV2 with TRBJ1-6; 7 bases agree with TRBD1. Germline lookup yields CDR1 SNHLY and CDR2 FYNNEI. V shed 7 bases, J shed 0 bases, and the junction held 6 bases outside the gene matches. This CDR3 has 16 residues. The CDR3 DNA follows: TGTGCCAGCAAAACAGGGGCAGGCTCCTATAATTCACCCCTCCACTTT. Encoded protein: CASKTGAGSYNSPLHF.

This chain links TRBV2 with TRBJ1-2; D perhaps matches TRBD1 (6 bases). The CDR3 length is 13 residues. The germline V gene has CDR1 SNHLY and CDR2 FYNNEI. V lost 6 bases, J lost 8 bases, and 16 bases lay in between. Here the CDR3 reads CASSLRGFQGYTF. CDR3 coding DNA: TGTGCCAGCAGCTTAAGGGGGTTTCAGGGCTACACCTTC.

With regard to this clonotype: It may be a read error: a sequence one base away is much more abundant. V and J are TRBV24-1 and TRBJ2-1; a possible D gene is TRBD1 (6 bases). The germline CDR1 and CDR2 sequences are KGHDR and SFDVKD. This CDR3 is built from 14 residues. Trimming took off 5 bases at V and 7 bases at J, with 14 bases between the two ends. The CDR3 region has the DNA TGTGCCACCAGTGGTTTAGCAGGGGCGAATGAGCAGTTCTTC. As protein: CATSGLAGANEQFF.

This clonotype has only a few counts. The chain recombines TRBV6-1 with TRBJ1-5; 8 bases align to TRBD1. V trimming: 6 bases; J trimming: 1 base; junction bases outside the gene matches: 5. Germline V lookup: CDR1 MNHNS, CDR2 SASEGT. The CDR3 covers 15 residues. CDR3 region: CASRTGQASNQPQHF. The CDR3 nucleotides are TGTGCCAGCAGGACGGGACAGGCGAGCAATCAGCCCCAGCATTTT.

This clonotype was observed many times. The rearrangement joins TRBV2 to TRBJ1-2; a weak D match, TRBD1 (5 bases). V shed 6 bases and J shed 8 bases, with 13 bases lying between them. This CDR3 is 12 amino acids long. CDR1 and CDR2 from the germline V gene are SNHLY and FYNNEI. CDR3 sequence: CASRKAGRGYTF. The CDR3 DNA is TGTGCCAGCAGGAAGGCAGGGAGGGGCTACACCTTC. Complete variable domain (other parts from reference TRBV2 and TRBJ1-2): EPEVTQTPSHQVTQMGQEVILRCVPISNHLYFYWYRQILGQKVEFLVSFYNNEISEKSEIFDDQFSVERPDGSNFTLKIRSTKLEDSAMYFCASRKAGRGYTFGSGTRLTVV.

This clonotype has a count of ten or more. The chain uses TRBV7-8 and TRBJ2-5, with D perhaps matching TRBD2 (6 bases). Germline CDR1 and CDR2: SGHVS and FQNEAQ. The CDR3 runs 16 residues. Trimming shortened V by 3 bases and J by 5 bases, and 19 bases separated the two germline ends. CDR3 sequence: CASSFRPTSRGETQYF. In DNA form, the CDR3 reads TGTGCCAGCAGCTTCCGTCCGACTAGTAGAGGGGAGACCCAGTACTTC.

This clonotype was recorded a few times. The V gene is TRBV6-5, the J gene TRBJ1-1, with 8 bases aligning to TRBD1. CDR1 MNHEY and CDR2 SVGAGI come from the germline V gene. The V segment lost 0 bases and the J segment 8 bases; nucleotides outside the gene matches: 5. CDR3 size: 14 residues. The CDR3 nucleotides read TGTGCCAGCAGTTACTCGGTTGGGACAGGAGAAGCTTTCTTT. This translates into CASSYSVGTGEAFF.

A remark on this clonotype: A clone one base away is much larger, so this may be a read error. The rearrangement links TRBV6-6 to TRBJ1-3, with 9 bases lining up with TRBD1. This CDR3 has 15 residues. Germline V lookup: CDR1 MNHNY, CDR2 SVGAGI (reference sequence). The CDR3 region has the DNA TGTGTCAGCAGTCCCACAGGGGGCAAGGGAAACACCATATATTTT. This sequence encodes CVSSPTGGKGNTIYF.